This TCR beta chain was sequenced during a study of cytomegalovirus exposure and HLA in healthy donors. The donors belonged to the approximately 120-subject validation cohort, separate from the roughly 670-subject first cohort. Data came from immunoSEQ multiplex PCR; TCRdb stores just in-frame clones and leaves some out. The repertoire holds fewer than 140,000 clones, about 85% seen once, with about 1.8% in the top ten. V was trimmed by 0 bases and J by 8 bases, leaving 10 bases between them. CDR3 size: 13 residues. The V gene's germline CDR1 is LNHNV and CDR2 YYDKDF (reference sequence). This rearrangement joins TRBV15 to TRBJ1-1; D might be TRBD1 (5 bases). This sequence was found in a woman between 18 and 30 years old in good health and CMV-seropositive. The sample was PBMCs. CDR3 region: CATSRDRGHEAFF. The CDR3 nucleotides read TGTGCCACCAGCAGAGACAGAGGACACGAAGCTTTCTTT. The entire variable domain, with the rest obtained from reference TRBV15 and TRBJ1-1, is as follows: DAMVIQNPRYQVTQFGKPVTLSCSQTLNHNVMYWYQQKSSQAPKLLFHYYDKDFNNEADTPDNFQSRRPNTSFCFLDIRSPGLGDTAMYLCATSRDRGHEAFFGQGTRLTVV.